These T cell receptor beta chains were read from a single sample in a study of blood T cell repertoires in COVID-19. Profiled with immunoSEQ multiplex PCR; TCRdb holds only in-frame clones, not every one. The sample lists 40,000 to 45,000 clones, approximately 91% occurring once. Sequencing input: peripheral blood. The receptors stem from a man aged 45-65 years with active COVID-19. CDR3s include the opening cysteine and the closing phenylalanine or tryptophan. The D gene is left open where the match is weak. Clone size is not always given. Where it is, it says once, few, many or a class for expanded clones.

v_gene	j_gene	abundance	d_gene	CDR3aa	CDR3nt
TRBV29-1	TRBJ1-2	NA	TRBD1	CSVVRQGPANYGYTF	TGCAGCGTTGTCCGACAGGGACCAGCTAACTATGGCTACACCTTC
TRBV9	TRBJ2-3	NA	NA	CASSPRLDTQYF	TGTGCCAGCAGCCCTCGACTAGATACGCAGTATTTT
TRBV30	TRBJ2-7	once	NA	CAYEGDRIEQYF	TGTGCCTATGAGGGCGATAGAATCGAGCAGTACTTC
TRBV10-3	TRBJ2-5	NA	TRBD2	CAIREGGKQETQYF	TGTGCCATCAGAGAGGGAGGGAAGCAAGAGACCCAGTACTTC
TRBV2	TRBJ1-5	NA	NA	CASSEWAGVGHF	TGTGCCAGCAGTGAATGGGCAGGGGTTGGGCATTTT
TRBV7-9	TRBJ2-2	NA	TRBD1	CASSLPGTAGSNTGELFF	TGTGCCAGCAGCCTACCTGGGACAGCAGGGTCGAACACCGGGGAGCTGTTTTTT
TRBV5-5	TRBJ1-1	NA	NA	CASSSRLAGAAGAFF	TGTGCCAGCAGCTCGAGACTCGCGGGGGCCGCGGGAGCTTTCTTT
TRBV4-1	TRBJ1-5	NA	TRBD1	CASSRGQGDQPQHF	TGCGCCAGCAGCCGAGGACAGGGGGACCAGCCCCAGCATTTT
TRBV24-1	TRBJ2-1	NA	NA	CATSDLTRDNNEQFF	TGTGCCACCAGTGATTTGACCCGGGACAATAATGAGCAGTTCTTC
TRBV7-3	TRBJ1-6	NA	TRBD1	CASSLAGTGNSPLHF	TGTGCCAGCAGCTTAGCCGGGACAGGGAATTCACCCCTCCACTTT
TRBV20-1	TRBJ2-7	once	TRBD1	CSASPGQGVDEQYF	TGCAGTGCTAGTCCGGGACAGGGGGTGGACGAGCAGTACTTC
TRBV5-5	TRBJ1-1	NA	TRBD1	CASSFFTGTVNTEAFF	TGTGCCAGCAGCTTTTTTACCGGGACAGTTAACACTGAAGCTTTCTTT
TRBV27	TRBJ2-7	NA	TRBD2	CASSLRPGLGGSGRFYEQYF	TGTGCCAGCAGTTTACGACCGGGACTGGGAGGGAGCGGGAGATTCTACGAGCAGTACTTC